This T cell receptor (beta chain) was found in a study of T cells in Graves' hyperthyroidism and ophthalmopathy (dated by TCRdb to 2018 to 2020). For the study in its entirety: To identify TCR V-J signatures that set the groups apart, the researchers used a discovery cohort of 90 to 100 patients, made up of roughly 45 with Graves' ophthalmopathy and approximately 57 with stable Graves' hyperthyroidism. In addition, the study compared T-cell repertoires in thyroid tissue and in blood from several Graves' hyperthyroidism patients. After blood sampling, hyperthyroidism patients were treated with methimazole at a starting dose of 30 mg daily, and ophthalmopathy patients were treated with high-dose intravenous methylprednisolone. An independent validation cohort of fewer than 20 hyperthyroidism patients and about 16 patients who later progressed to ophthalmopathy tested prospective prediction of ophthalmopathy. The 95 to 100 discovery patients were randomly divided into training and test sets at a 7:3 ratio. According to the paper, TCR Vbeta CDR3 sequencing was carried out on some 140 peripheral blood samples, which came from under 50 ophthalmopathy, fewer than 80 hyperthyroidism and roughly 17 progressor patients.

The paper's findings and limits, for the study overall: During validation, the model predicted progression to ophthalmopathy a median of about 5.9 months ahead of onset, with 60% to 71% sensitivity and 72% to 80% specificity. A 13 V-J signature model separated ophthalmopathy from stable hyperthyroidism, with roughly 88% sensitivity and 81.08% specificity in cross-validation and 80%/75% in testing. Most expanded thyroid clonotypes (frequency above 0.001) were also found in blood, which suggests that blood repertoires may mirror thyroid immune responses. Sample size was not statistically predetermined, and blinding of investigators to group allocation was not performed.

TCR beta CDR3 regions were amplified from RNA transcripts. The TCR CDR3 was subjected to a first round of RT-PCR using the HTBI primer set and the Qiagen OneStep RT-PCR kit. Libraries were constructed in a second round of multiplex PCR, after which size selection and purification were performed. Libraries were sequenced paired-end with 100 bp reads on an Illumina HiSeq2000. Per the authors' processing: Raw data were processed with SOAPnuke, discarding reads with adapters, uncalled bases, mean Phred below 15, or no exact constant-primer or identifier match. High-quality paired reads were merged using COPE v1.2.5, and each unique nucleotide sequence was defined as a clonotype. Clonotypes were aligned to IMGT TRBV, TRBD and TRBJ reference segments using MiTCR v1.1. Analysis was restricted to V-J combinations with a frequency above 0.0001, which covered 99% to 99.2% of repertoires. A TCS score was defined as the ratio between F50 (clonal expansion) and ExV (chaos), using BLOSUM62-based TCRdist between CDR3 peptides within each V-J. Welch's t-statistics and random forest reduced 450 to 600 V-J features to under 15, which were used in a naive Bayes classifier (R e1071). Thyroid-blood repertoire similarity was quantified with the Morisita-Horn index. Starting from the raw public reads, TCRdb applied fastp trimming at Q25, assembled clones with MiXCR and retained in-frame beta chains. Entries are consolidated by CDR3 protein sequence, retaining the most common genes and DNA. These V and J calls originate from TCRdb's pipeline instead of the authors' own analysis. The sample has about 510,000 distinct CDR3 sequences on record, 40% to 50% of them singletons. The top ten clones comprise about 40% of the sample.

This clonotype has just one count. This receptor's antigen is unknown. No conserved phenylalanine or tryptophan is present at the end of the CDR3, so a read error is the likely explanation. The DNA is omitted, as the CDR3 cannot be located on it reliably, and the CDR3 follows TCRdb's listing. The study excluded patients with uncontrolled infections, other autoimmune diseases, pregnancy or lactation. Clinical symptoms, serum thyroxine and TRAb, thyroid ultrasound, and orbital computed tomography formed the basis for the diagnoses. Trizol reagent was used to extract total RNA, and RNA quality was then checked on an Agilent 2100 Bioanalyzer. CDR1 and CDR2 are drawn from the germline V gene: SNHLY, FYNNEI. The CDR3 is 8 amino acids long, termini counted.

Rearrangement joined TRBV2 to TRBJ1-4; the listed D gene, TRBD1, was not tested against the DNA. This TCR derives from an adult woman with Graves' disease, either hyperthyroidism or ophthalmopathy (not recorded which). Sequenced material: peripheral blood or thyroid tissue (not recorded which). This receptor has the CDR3 CASRGTGG.